This entry lists 31 T cell receptor beta chains sequenced from one sample in a study of T-cell memory formation after mild COVID-19 (dated by TCRdb to the early 2020s). Receptor amplification or capture employed 5' RACE. Sequencing was carried out with an Illumina NovaSeq 6000. TCRdb trimmed public reads at Q25 via fastp, called clones via MiXCR and kept in-frame beta chains. Duplicate CDR3 protein sequences are folded into a single record with the most common DNA and genes. This sample lists about 400,000 distinct CDR3 sequences; about 22% were detected once. The top ten constitute less than 15% of the sample. The sequencing input was PBMCs or a T cell subset sorted from them (not recorded which). These receptors were collected from an adult woman who had mild COVID-19 (a few samples of this study predate the infection). The sample titles of this study are shuffled in the database, so cell type and time point are left out; the donor was told from shared clones.

This clonotype was detected many times. The chain has TRBV5-5 and TRBJ2-7; D is uncertain. Germline V gene sequence: CDR1 SGHKS, CDR2 YYEKEE (reference sequence). This CDR3 region has 14 residues. V was pared by 2 bases and J by 3 bases, with 12 bases between. The CDR3 DNA sequence: TGTGCCAGCAGCTTTCGAACCCCCAACTACGAGCAGTACTTC. The encoded protein is CASSFRTPNYEQYF.

This clonotype was seen a handful of times. V and J are TRBV5-1 and TRBJ1-2, with D possibly matching TRBD1 (5 bases). The V and J ends lost 0 bases and 7 bases respectively, with 10 bases between them. The CDR3 runs to 13 residues. CDR1 and CDR2 from the germline V gene are SGHRS and YFSETQ. CDR3 DNA sequence: TGCGCCAGCAGCTTGGAGGGGAGAGCTGGCTACACCTTC. Protein: CASSLEGRAGYTF.

This clonotype was picked up a small number of times. The rearrangement links TRBV4-1 to TRBJ1-2; D unclear. This CDR3 spans 17 amino acids. CDR1 is MGHRA, CDR2 YSYEKL, per germline. Trimming took off 0 bases at V and 2 bases at J, with 16 bases between the two ends. The CDR3 coding sequence is TGCGCCAGCAGCCAAGACCGTCACCGGGAGACAAACTATGGCTACACCTTC. This encodes CASSQDRHRETNYGYTF.

This clonotype was counted only a few times. This rearrangement joins TRBV5-7 to TRBJ2-6; D gene ambiguous. TRBV5-7 is treated as an ORF (open reading frame) with a function not yet certain. Trimming cost V 4 bases and J 1 base, with 12 bases left between them. The CDR3 runs 16 residues. This CDR3 is CASSPEVVSGANVLTF. Written as DNA, the CDR3 is TGTGCCAGCAGCCCCGAAGTGGTATCTGGGGCCAACGTCCTGACTTTC.

The chain combines TRBV4-3 with TRBJ2-7; D perhaps matches TRBD1 (6 bases). V was shortened by 0 bases and J by 0 bases, with 18 bases between the two germline ends. CDR1 is LGHNA and CDR2 is YSLEER in the germline V gene. This CDR3 contains 18 residues. CDR3 amino acids: CASSQDRIRDMSSYEQYF. CDR3 DNA sequence: TGCGCCAGCAGCCAAGATCGGATCCGGGACATGAGCTCCTACGAGCAGTACTTC.

This clonotype showed up just a few times. The CDR3 spells CASSEEGQRRYTF. The CDR3 DNA is TGTGCCAGCAGCGAAGAAGGACAGAGGCGCTACACCTTC. The chain has TRBV12-3 or TRBV12-4 and TRBJ1-2; tentatively, D is TRBD1 (6 bases). The CDR3 loop spans 13 amino acids. Deletions cut 6 bases from V and 9 bases from J, with 17 bases between.

The V call is TRBV12-3 or TRBV12-4, the J call TRBJ1-3, with TRBD1 as a possible D gene (6 bases). The CDR3 length is 14 residues. Trimming pared 5 bases from V and 1 base from J, leaving 9 bases between. CDR3 nucleotide sequence: TGTGCCAGCAGTGCGACAGGTTCTGGAAACACCATATATTTT. Encoded protein: CASSATGSGNTIYF.

The sample holds many counts of this clonotype. The chain uses TRBV5-1 and TRBJ2-7; 8 bases map to TRBD2. Losses at the gene ends were 4 bases for V and 4 bases for J; bases not matched to a gene: 10. The CDR3 is made up of 15 amino acids. Germline V gives CDR1 SGHRS, CDR2 YFSETQ. CDR3 loop: CASSHSAGAKYEQYF. The CDR3 DNA reads TGCGCCAGCAGCCACTCAGCGGGAGCTAAATACGAGCAGTACTTC.

The V and J genes are TRBV12-3 or TRBV12-4 and TRBJ1-5; TRBD1 might be the D (5 bases). V lost 4 bases, J lost 9 bases, and 10 bases lay in between. The CDR3 totals 12 residues. The DNA of the CDR3 is TGTGCCAGCAGTTACGGGGGAAGGCCCCAGCATTTT. Translating gives CASSYGGRPQHF.

V and J are TRBV28 and TRBJ1-3; D might be TRBD1 (5 bases). Trimming left V 6 bases short and J 0 bases short, with 15 bases between. This CDR3 comprises 16 residues. Germline CDR1 is MDHEN and CDR2 is SYDVKM. The CDR3, as DNA: TGTGCCAGCAGGGGGAGGGGTGTGAGCTCTGGAAACACCATATATTTT. Encoded protein: CASRGRGVSSGNTIYF.

There are a few counts of this clonotype. One junction end disagrees with the germline gene, perhaps due to a read error. This chain connects TRBV7-7 to TRBJ2-5; TRBD1 aligns across 8 bases. The CDR3 is 13 amino acids. Germline loops: CDR1 SSHAT, CDR2 FNYEAQ (reference sequence). CDR3: CASTPTGVETQYF. The CDR3 DNA is TGTGCTAGCACCCCGACAGGGGTGGAGACCCAGTACTTC.

This clonotype was seen more than once but under ten times. The chain combines TRBV4-3 with TRBJ2-2; a weak D match, TRBD1 (6 bases). CDR3 size: 13 residues. V was shortened by 1 base and J by 6 bases, with 6 bases between the two germline ends. CDR1 is LGHNA and CDR2 is YSLEER in the germline V gene. The CDR3 DNA reads as TGCGCCAGCAGCCAAGGGACAGCCGGGGAGCTGTTTTTT. Residues: CASSQGTAGELFF.

This clonotype was found a few times. The chain couples TRBV10-3 to TRBJ2-7; the D gene is possibly TRBD1 (6 bases). Per the germline V gene, CDR1 is ENHRY and CDR2 is SYGVKD. Trimming left V 6 bases short and J 0 bases short, with 12 bases between. The CDR3 runs 14 residues. The CDR3 is CAISRQERSYEQYF. The CDR3 DNA follows: TGTGCCATCAGCAGACAGGAACGCTCCTACGAGCAGTACTTC.

This clonotype came up a few times. The rearrangement uses TRBV7-3 and TRBJ2-6; D is unresolved. Trimming removed 5 bases at V and 0 bases at J, with 20 bases between. Germline V gene lookup returns CDR1 SGHTA and CDR2 FQGTGA. The CDR3 runs 19 residues. Here the CDR3 reads CASSPGLGRLPSGANVLTF. In DNA, the CDR3 is TGTGCCAGCAGCCCCGGCCTGGGCAGGTTGCCCTCTGGGGCCAACGTCCTGACTTTC.

This clonotype was seen more than once but under ten times. The genes are TRBV6-6 and TRBJ1-5, with 11 bases matching TRBD1. Looked up from germline, CDR1 is MNHNY and CDR2 is SVGAGI (reference sequence). The J segment lost 9 bases and the V segment lost 2 bases, leaving 6 bases of the junction unmatched. The CDR3 spans 15 residues. CDR3 region: CASSYRDRGGRPQHF. As DNA, the CDR3 is TGTGCCAGCAGTTACAGGGACAGGGGGGGACGGCCCCAGCATTTT.

This sequence joins TRBV3-1 and TRBJ2-2, with D maybe TRBD2 (5 bases). Trimming stripped 4 bases from V and 4 bases from J, with 10 bases between. The CDR3 runs 14 residues. The germline gives CDR1 LGHDT, CDR2 YNNKEL (reference sequence). CDR3 protein: CASSPFGLTGELFF. The CDR3 bases are TGTGCCAGCAGCCCCTTCGGACTCACCGGGGAGCTGTTTTTT.

The table lists this clonotype with many counts. The chain joins TRBV12-3 or TRBV12-4 to TRBJ1-4; tentatively, D is TRBD1 (5 bases). Between the trimmed V and J ends, which lost 3 bases and 7 bases, there was a span of 15 bases. There are 15 residues in the CDR3. The CDR3 reads CASSFGGQGGEKLFF. The CDR3 coding sequence is TGTGCCAGCAGTTTTGGTGGACAAGGAGGTGAAAAACTGTTTTTT.

The chain employs TRBV20-1 and TRBJ1-5, with 8 bases that match TRBD1. Germline V gene lookup returns CDR1 DFQATT and CDR2 SNEGSKA (reference sequence). The CDR3 runs 17 residues. The V segment lost 1 base and the J segment 6 bases; nucleotides outside the gene matches: 14. The CDR3 sequence is CSARAPYGQGKVQPQHF. The CDR3, as DNA: TGCAGTGCTAGAGCCCCATACGGACAGGGAAAAGTTCAGCCCCAGCATTTT.

This clonotype was detected only a few times. The chain has TRBV7-7 and TRBJ2-5, with D tentatively TRBD2 (6 bases). This CDR3 is built from 12 residues. V was pared by 11 bases and J by 5 bases, with 15 bases between. Per germline, CDR1 SSHAT and CDR2 FNYEAQ (reference sequence). For the CDR3, the DNA is TGTGCCCCCGGCGGCGGGGTCGAGACCCAGTACTTC. Its protein is CAPGGGVETQYF.

The table lists this clonotype with a few counts. J is TRBJ2-3 and V is TRBV10-3; 9 positions agree with TRBD1. The V and J ends lost 5 bases and 2 bases, in that order; junction bases with no gene match: 5. CDR1 and CDR2 (germline): ENHRY, SYGVKD. CDR3 size: 15 residues. Here the CDR3 reads CAISLGQGNTDTQYF. The CDR3 bases are TGTGCCATCAGTCTGGGACAGGGAAACACAGATACGCAGTATTTT.

This clonotype was observed a handful of times. The genes are TRBV4-2 and TRBJ1-4, with D maybe TRBD1 (5 bases). V was clipped by 0 bases and J by 4 bases, with 12 bases between them. The CDR3 runs to 16 residues. Germline lookup yields CDR1 LGHNA and CDR2 YNFKEQ. The CDR3 region has the DNA TGTGCCAGCAGCCAAGAACGGGCGGGGGTTAATGAAAAACTGTTTTTT. This gives the protein CASSQERAGVNEKLFF.

This sequence joins TRBV27 and TRBJ1-2; 9 bases agree with TRBD1. Trimming took 6 bases from V and 2 from J; bases not matched to a gene: 4. The germline V gene has CDR1 MNHEY and CDR2 SMNVEV (reference sequence). CDR3 length: 14 residues. This chain's CDR3 is CASRGQGFNYGYTF. DNA of the CDR3: TGTGCCAGCAGGGGACAGGGCTTCAACTATGGCTACACCTTC.

The V call is TRBV5-1, the J call TRBJ1-2, with 7 bases that match TRBD1. Germline-derived CDR1 and CDR2 are SGHRS and YFSETQ. Trimming cost V 0 bases and J 8 bases; bases outside gene matches: 4. The CDR3 covers 13 residues. Here the CDR3 DNA reads TGCGCCAGCAGCTTGGGTCAGGACAGGGGCTACACCTTC. Its translation: CASSLGQDRGYTF.

This chain connects TRBV7-9 to TRBJ2-3; 16 nucleotides agree with TRBD2. The V gene's germline CDR1 is SEHNR and CDR2 FQNEAQ (reference sequence). Trimming at V came to 5 bases and at J to 3 bases, leaving 11 bases not matched to a gene. The CDR3 spans 19 residues. CDR3 region: CASSLGPGLAGGPTDTQYF. The CDR3 region has the DNA TGTGCCAGCAGCCTAGGACCGGGACTAGCGGGAGGGCCTACAGATACGCAGTATTTT.

This clonotype was found a few times. This rearrangement joins TRBV5-1 to TRBJ2-2; D is unresolved. Trimming took off 4 bases at V and 2 bases at J, with 12 bases between the two ends. Per the germline V gene, CDR1 is SGHRS and CDR2 is YFSETQ. This CDR3 is 15 amino acids long. The CDR3 loop reads CASSPELGNTGELFF. The CDR3 bases are TGCGCCAGCAGCCCGGAACTCGGAAACACCGGGGAGCTGTTTTTT.

This clonotype was observed a handful of times. The gene calls are TRBV5-1 and TRBJ2-7; TRBD1 or TRBD2 may be the D gene (5 bases each). The CDR3 length is 14 residues. Trimming pared 0 bases from V and 5 bases from J, leaving 12 bases between. The germline V gene encodes CDR1 SGHRS and CDR2 YFSETQ. The CDR3 loop is CASSLAGSLDEQYF. The CDR3 nucleotides are TGCGCCAGCAGCTTGGCAGGGAGCCTCGACGAGCAGTACTTC.

This clonotype came up a few times. A read error may produce the germline difference seen at one junction end. The V and J genes are TRBV27 and TRBJ2-1; 8 nucleotides match TRBD1. The CDR3 runs to 14 residues. CDR1 MNHEY and CDR2 SMNVEV come from the germline V gene (reference sequence). The CDR3 loop reads CASRRTGSYHEQFF. The CDR3 DNA is TGTGCCAGCAGAAGGACAGGGTCCTACCATGAGCAGTTCTTC.

This clonotype has a handful of counts. This sequence joins TRBV7-3 and TRBJ2-1, with TRBD2 identical over 8 bases. CDR1 and CDR2 (germline): SGHTA, FQGTGA. This CDR3 spans 14 amino acids. Trimming at V came to 8 bases and at J to 3 bases, leaving 6 bases not matched to a gene. The CDR3 loop is CASGAGVDYNEQFF. The CDR3 coding sequence is TGTGCCAGCGGAGCGGGGGTGGACTACAATGAGCAGTTCTTC.

In its sample, this clonotype was seen a few times. The chain employs TRBV12-3 or TRBV12-4 and TRBJ2-2; TRBD1 aligns across 10 bases. This CDR3 has 18 residues. V was clipped by 3 bases and J by 5 bases; unmatched bases: 12. The CDR3 coding sequence is TGTGCCAGCAGTTTGGGGACAGGGGTAGAGGTGAAGACCGGGGAGCTGTTTTTT. Translation gives CASSLGTGVEVKTGELFF.

This clonotype was seen more than once but under ten times. The gene calls are TRBV7-2 and TRBJ2-3, with TRBD1 matching 9 bases. The length of the CDR3 is 16 residues. The germline gives CDR1 SGHTA, CDR2 FQGNSA. Trimming took 5 bases from V and 4 from J; bases not matched to a gene: 10. In DNA form, the CDR3 reads TGTGCCAGCAGCAAGGACAGGGGCACACCATCAGATACGCAGTATTTT. Translated, it gives CASSKDRGTPSDTQYF.

This clonotype was seen more than once but under ten times. This chain's CDR3 is CASSLWGVPGYTF. As DNA, the CDR3 is TGTGCCAGCAGCTTGTGGGGGGTCCCTGGCTACACCTTC. The rearrangement links TRBV5-5 to TRBJ1-2; a weak D match, TRBD1 (5 bases). Per germline, CDR1 SGHKS and CDR2 YYEKEE (reference sequence). V was cut by 1 base and J by 7 bases, with 11 bases left in between. The CDR3 has 13 residues.